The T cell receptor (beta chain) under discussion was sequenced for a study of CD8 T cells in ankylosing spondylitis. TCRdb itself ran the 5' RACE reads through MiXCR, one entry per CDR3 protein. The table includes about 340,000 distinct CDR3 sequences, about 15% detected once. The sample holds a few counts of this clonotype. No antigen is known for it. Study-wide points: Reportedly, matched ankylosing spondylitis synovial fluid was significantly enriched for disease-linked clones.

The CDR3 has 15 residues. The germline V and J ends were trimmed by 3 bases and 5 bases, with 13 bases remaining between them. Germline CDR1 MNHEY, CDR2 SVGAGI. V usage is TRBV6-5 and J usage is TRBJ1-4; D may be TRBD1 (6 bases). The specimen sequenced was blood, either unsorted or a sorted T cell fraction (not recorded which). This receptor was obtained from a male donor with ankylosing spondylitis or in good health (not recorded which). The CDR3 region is CASSYSGAKNEKLFF. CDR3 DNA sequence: TGTGCCAGCAGTTATTCGGGGGCAAAGAATGAAAAACTGTTTTTT.